These T cell receptor beta chains were read from a single sample in a study of tumor T cells in aggressive B-cell lymphoma. TCRdb keeps only in-frame clones here, not all; method: immunoSEQ multiplex PCR. In the table there are just under 850 clones, approximately 84% of which are singletons. Sequencing used tumor tissue. All receptors come from an adult with diffuse large B cell lymphoma. Both conserved end residues are part of each CDR3. Fields, in order: D gene, V gene, clone size, J gene, CDR3 DNA, CDR3 protein. The D gene is left open where the match is weak. Not all rows give a size; the values are once, few, many and, for expanded clones, a class.

>TRBD1|TRBV2|NA|TRBJ2-7
TGTGCCACCCCAAGGAGAAGTATAAACTCCGGGACAGTTCCTGACGAGCAGTACTTC
CATPRRSINSGTVPDEQYF
>NA|TRBV19|NA|TRBJ1-2
TGTGCCAGTAGTCCCCAAAGTGGGCAGGGGATTGGCTACACCTTC
CASSPQSGQGIGYTF
>NA|TRBV14|NA|TRBJ2-3
TGTGCCAGCAGCCAGTGGACAAAGAAGGATACGCAGTATTTT
CASSQWTKKDTQYF
>NA|TRBV27|few|TRBJ2-7
TGTGCCAGCAGGCCCATCGGGACACCGTACGAGCAGTACTTC
CASRPIGTPYEQYF
>TRBD1|TRBV4-3|NA|TRBJ1-4
TGCGCCAGCAGCCAGGCTAGCTCCGGGACAGGGGTCGAAAAACTGTTTTTT
CASSQASSGTGVEKLFF
>TRBD2|TRBV4-2|NA|TRBJ2-3
TGTGCCAGCAGCCATCTAACTAGCGGGAGGGTAGATACGCAGTATTTT
CASSHLTSGRVDTQYF
>TRBD2|TRBV15|NA|TRBJ2-2
TGTGCCGCGGGGGGACTTATTAACACCGGGGAGCTGTTTTTT
CAAGGLINTGELFF
>NA|TRBV9|NA|TRBJ2-1
TGTGCCAGCAGCGTAACCCCCCCGGCGGGAAGTTCCGTTGAGCAGTTCTTC
CASSVTPPAGSSVEQFF
>TRBD2|TRBV9|NA|TRBJ2-1
TGTGCCAGCAGCGTTTTGGGGGGACTAGCTGGGGATGAGCAGTTCTTC
CASSVLGGLAGDEQFF
>TRBD2|TRBV28|NA|TRBJ2-3
TGTGCCAGCAGTATACTAGCGGCTAGCACAGATACGCAGTATTTT
CASSILAASTDTQYF
>TRBD2|TRBV7-3|NA|TRBJ2-3
TGTGCCAGCAGCGGGGGACTAGGGGTCACAGATACGCAGTATTTT
CASSGGLGVTDTQYF
>NA|TRBV11-3|NA|TRBJ2-7
TGTGCCAGCAATACTCTGGAGAGCTACGAGCAGTACTTC
CASNTLESYEQYF
>NA|TRBV9|NA|TRBJ1-5
TGTGCCAGCAGCCTCCCAGGGGAAGACAATCAGCCCCAGCATTTT
CASSLPGEDNQPQHF
>NA|TRBV27|once|TRBJ1-5
TGTGCCAGCAGTCCTCGGGGGGATAATCAGCCCCAGCATTTT
CASSPRGDNQPQHF
>TRBD1|TRBV7-6|NA|TRBJ2-7
TGTGCCAGCAGCTCGGGGACAGGCTCCTACAAGCAGTACTTC
CASSSGTGSYKQYF
>NA|TRBV13|NA|TRBJ1-3
TGTGCCAGCAGAACCACCGACAACTCTGGAAACACCATATATTTT
CASRTTDNSGNTIYF
>TRBD1|TRBV7-8|NA|TRBJ1-5
TGTGCCAGCAGTCCGGGACAGGGGCGCAATCAGCCCCAGCATTTT
CASSPGQGRNQPQHF
>TRBD2|TRBV4-3|NA|TRBJ2-3
TGCGCCAGCAGCCAAGAGACTAGCGCGGGTACGCAGTATTTT
CASSQETSAGTQYF
>NA|TRBV28|NA|TRBJ1-3
TGTGCCAGCAGCCTCGGACACCTGACCGGAAACACCATATATTTT
CASSLGHLTGNTIYF
>NA|TRBV27|NA|TRBJ2-7
TGTGCCAGCAGTCCCGGACTCTACGAGCAGTACTTC
CASSPGLYEQYF
>TRBD1|TRBV27|NA|TRBJ1-4
TGTGCCATTGAGGACAGGGGGGCCCCTGCAACTAATGAAAAACTGTTTTTT
CAIEDRGAPATNEKLFF
>NA|TRBV6-5|NA|TRBJ1-1
TGTGCCAGCAGACGGTCGGGGGTTGAAGCTTTCTTT
CASRRSGVEAFF
>NA|TRBV28|NA|TRBJ1-5
TGTGCCAGCAATCCCAGGGTTAGCAATCAGCCCCAGCATTTT
CASNPRVSNQPQHF
>TRBD2|TRBV2|few|TRBJ2-1
TGTGCCAGCACCTTTAGCGGGATGAGCTCCTACAATGAGCAGTTCTTC
CASTFSGMSSYNEQFF
>TRBD1|TRBV28|NA|TRBJ1-4
TGTGCCAGCAGTTTAGCAGTCCAGGGGGCTAATGAAAAACTGTTTTTT
CASSLAVQGANEKLFF
>NA|TRBV29-1|NA|TRBJ2-7
TGCAGCGCAGGGGAACGCGAGCAGTACTTC
CSAGEREQYF
>TRBD2|TRBV7-2|NA|TRBJ2-7
TGTGCCACCGGTTTAGGTAGCGGGCCCTACGAGCAGTACTTC
CATGLGSGPYEQYF
>NA|TRBV18|NA|TRBJ2-7
TGTGCCAGCTCACCACCGGGGGGGGCCGCCTACGAGCAGTACTTC
CASSPPGGAAYEQYF
>NA|TRBV6-6|NA|TRBJ2-7
TGTGCCAGCAAGGAGGGCAGCTACGAGCAGTACTTC
CASKEGSYEQYF
>NA|TRBV9|NA|TRBJ2-2
TGTGCCAGCAGTGTAATGAGGGATAGTAGCACCGGGGAGCTGTTTTTT
CASSVMRDSSTGELFF
>TRBD1|TRBV15|NA|TRBJ1-4
TGTGCCACCAGCAGTGCTCGGACAGGTGAAAAACTGTTTTTT
CATSSARTGEKLFF
>TRBD1|TRBV27|NA|TRBJ1-5
TGTGCCAGCAGTAAGGGGACAGGGGGCCAGCCCCAGCATTTT
CASSKGTGGQPQHF
>NA|TRBV9|NA|TRBJ1-2
TGTGCCAGCAGCGCGGAGCGGATTTCACATGGCTACACCTTC
CASSAERISHGYTF
>TRBD2|TRBV6-5|NA|TRBJ2-1
TGTGCCAGCAGTCTTAGCGGGGGGTCCTACAATGAGCAGTTCTTC
CASSLSGGSYNEQFF
>TRBD2|TRBV7-3|once|TRBJ2-1
TGTGCCAGCAGCTTGGGCGGGAGGGCTAGAAATGAGCAGTTCTTC
CASSLGGRARNEQFF
>NA|TRBV7-2|NA|TRBJ2-1
TGTGCCAGCAGCTTAATCGAGACCTACAATGAGCAGTTCTTC
CASSLIETYNEQFF
>TRBD2|TRBV7-9|few|TRBJ2-7
TGTGCCAGCAGACCGGGGGAAGCGGGAGAGATCTACGAGCAGTACTTC
CASRPGEAGEIYEQYF
>NA|TRBV27|NA|TRBJ1-2
TGTGCCAGCAGTTTGAGGGCTACAATTGACTATGGCTACACCTTC
CASSLRATIDYGYTF